This TCR beta chain comes out of a study of T cell changes during pregnancy in multiple sclerosis. Sequenced by immunoSEQ multiplex PCR; TCRdb stores in-frame clones only, minus some. Found here are approximately 71,000 clones, 92% of them singletons; the top ten hold around 2%. Trimming took off 4 bases at V and 2 bases at J, with 12 bases between the two ends. The CDR3 contains 14 residues. Germline V CDR1 and CDR2: SGDLS, YYNGEE. The receptor was isolated from a female donor with multiple sclerosis, enrolled in a pregnancy study. The V call is TRBV9, the J call TRBJ1-1; D unclear. Sequencing was performed on peripheral blood, taken in the second trimester of pregnancy. The CDR3 bases are TGTGCCAGCAGCCCCGACACTTTCAACACTGAAGCTTTCTTT. Translation gives CASSPDTFNTEAFF.